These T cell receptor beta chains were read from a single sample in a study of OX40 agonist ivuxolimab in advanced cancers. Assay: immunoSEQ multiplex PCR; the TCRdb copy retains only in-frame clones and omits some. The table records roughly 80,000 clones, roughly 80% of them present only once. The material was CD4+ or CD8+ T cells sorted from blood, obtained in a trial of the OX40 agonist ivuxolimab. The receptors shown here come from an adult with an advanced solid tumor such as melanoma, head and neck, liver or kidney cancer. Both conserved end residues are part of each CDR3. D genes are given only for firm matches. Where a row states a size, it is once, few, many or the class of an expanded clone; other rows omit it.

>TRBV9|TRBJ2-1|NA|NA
CASSVFGERDNEQFF
TGTGCCAGCAGCGTTTTTGGCGAGAGGGACAATGAGCAGTTCTTC
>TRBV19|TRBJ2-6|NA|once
CASSFMRDTVRANVLTF
TGTGCCAGTAGCTTTATGCGAGATACCGTTAGAGCCAACGTCCTGACTTTC
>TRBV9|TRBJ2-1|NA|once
CASSVSVGNEQFF
TGTGCCAGCAGCGTGTCGGTGGGTAATGAGCAGTTCTTC
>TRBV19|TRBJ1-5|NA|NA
CASKGQGPNQPQHF
TGTGCCAGTAAAGGGCAGGGGCCCAATCAGCCCCAGCATTTT
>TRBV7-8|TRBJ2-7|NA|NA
CASSLVPRGAVYEQYF
TGTGCCAGCAGCTTGGTCCCGCGGGGAGCGGTGTACGAGCAGTACTTC
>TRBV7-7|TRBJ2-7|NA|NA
CASSLEYGGLYEQYF
TGTGCCAGCAGCTTAGAGTACGGAGGGTTATACGAGCAGTACTTC
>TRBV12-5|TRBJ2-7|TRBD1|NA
CASGLVDRGPSYEQYF
TGTGCTAGTGGTTTGGTGGACAGGGGGCCATCCTACGAGCAGTACTTC
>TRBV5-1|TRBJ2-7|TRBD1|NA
CASSLYGTDYYEQYF
TGCGCCAGCAGCTTGTATGGGACAGACTACTACGAGCAGTACTTC
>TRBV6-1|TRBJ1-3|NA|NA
CASAIDTSGNTIYF
TGTGCCAGCGCCATCGACACCTCTGGAAACACCATATATTTT
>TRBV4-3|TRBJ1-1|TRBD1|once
CASSQEGQGRTEAFF
TGCGCCAGCAGCCAAGAGGGACAGGGGAGGACTGAAGCTTTCTTT
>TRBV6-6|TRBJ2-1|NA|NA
CASSFRDGHNEQFF
TGTGCCAGCAGTTTTCGGGACGGACACAATGAGCAGTTCTTC
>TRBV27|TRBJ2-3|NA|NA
CASSLRGGGGTDTQYF
TGTGCCAGCAGTTTAAGGGGGGGTGGGGGCACAGATACGCAGTATTTT
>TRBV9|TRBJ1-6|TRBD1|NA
CASSSSAAGQGVSPLHF
TGTGCCAGCAGCTCATCCGCGGCGGGACAGGGGGTTTCACCCCTCCACTTT
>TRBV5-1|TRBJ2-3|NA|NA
CASSVPGEDTQYF
TGCGCCAGCAGTGTCCCGGGGGAAGATACGCAGTATTTT
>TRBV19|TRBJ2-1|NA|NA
CASSIASVAENEQFF
TGTGCCAGTAGTATAGCTAGCGTTGCCGAGAATGAGCAGTTCTTC
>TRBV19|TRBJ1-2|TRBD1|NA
CASSKGQGTGYGYTF
TGTGCCAGTAGTAAGGGACAGGGGACTGGCTATGGCTACACCTTC
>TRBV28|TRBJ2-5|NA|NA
CASKADETQYF
TGTGCCAGCAAGGCGGACGAGACCCAGTACTTC
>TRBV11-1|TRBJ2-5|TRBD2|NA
CASSLARGVVETQYF
TGTGCCAGCAGCTTAGCGCGGGGGGTGGTGGAGACCCAGTACTTC
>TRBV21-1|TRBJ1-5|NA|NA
CASSKGPTRDSHQPQHF
TGTGCCAGCAGCAAGGGCCCGACGAGGGACAGCCATCAGCCCCAGCATTTT
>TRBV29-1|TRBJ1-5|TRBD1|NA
CSVSRTGEQPQHF
TGCAGCGTTTCCAGGACAGGGGAGCAGCCCCAGCATTTT
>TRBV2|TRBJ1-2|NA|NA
CASGDGGTYGYTF
TGTGCCAGCGGAGATGGTGGGACCTATGGCTACACCTTC
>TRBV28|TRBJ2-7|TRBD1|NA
CASRTTGWGYEQYF
TGTGCCAGCAGAACGACAGGGTGGGGGTACGAGCAGTACTTC
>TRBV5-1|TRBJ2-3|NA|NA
CASSLDNGDADTQYF
TGCGCCAGCAGCTTGGATAACGGGGACGCAGATACGCAGTATTTT
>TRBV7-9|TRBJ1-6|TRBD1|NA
CASSLNDRVLSPLHF
TGTGCCAGCAGCTTAAACGACAGGGTGTTATCACCCCTCCACTTT
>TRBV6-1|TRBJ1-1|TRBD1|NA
CASSGRQGLGAFF
TGTGCCAGCAGTGGCCGACAGGGCTTAGGAGCTTTCTTT
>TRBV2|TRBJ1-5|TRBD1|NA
CASSGDSDQPQHF
TGTGCCAGCAGCGGGGACAGTGACCAGCCCCAGCATTTT
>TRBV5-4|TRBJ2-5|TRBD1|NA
CASSLPLGQGGMETQYF
TGTGCCAGCAGCTTGCCCCTCGGACAGGGTGGGATGGAGACCCAGTACTTC
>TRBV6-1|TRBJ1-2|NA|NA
CASSEGLGYGYTF
TGTGCCAGCAGTGAGGGCTTAGGGTATGGCTACACCTTC
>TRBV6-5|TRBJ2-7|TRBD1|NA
CASSPGQGGHEQYF
TGTGCCAGCAGCCCGGGACAGGGTGGACACGAGCAGTACTTC